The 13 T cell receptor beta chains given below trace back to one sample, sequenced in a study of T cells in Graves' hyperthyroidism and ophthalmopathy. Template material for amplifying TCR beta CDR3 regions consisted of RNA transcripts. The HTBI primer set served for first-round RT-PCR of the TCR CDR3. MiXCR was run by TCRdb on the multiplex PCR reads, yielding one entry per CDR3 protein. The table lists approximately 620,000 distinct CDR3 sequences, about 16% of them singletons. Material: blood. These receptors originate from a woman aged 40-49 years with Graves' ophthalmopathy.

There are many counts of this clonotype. The CDR3 reads CASSFQGNQPQHF. CDR3 bases: TGTGCCAGCAGTTTCCAGGGCAATCAGCCCCAGCATTTT. The V and J genes are TRBV27 and TRBJ1-5; D unclear. V was cut by 3 bases and J by 2 bases, with 5 bases left in between. Germline V gene lookup returns CDR1 MNHEY and CDR2 SMNVEV (reference sequence). The CDR3 loop spans 13 amino acids.

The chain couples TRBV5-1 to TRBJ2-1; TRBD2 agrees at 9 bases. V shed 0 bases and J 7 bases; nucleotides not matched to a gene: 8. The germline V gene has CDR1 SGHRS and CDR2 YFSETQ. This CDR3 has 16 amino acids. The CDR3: CASSLVTAGGWNEQFF. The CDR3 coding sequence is TGCGCCAGCAGCTTGGTTACGGCGGGAGGGTGGAATGAGCAGTTCTTC.

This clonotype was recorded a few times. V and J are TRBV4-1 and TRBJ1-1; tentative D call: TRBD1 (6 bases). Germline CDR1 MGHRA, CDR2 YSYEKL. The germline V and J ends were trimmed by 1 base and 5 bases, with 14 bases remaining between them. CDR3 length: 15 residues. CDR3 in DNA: TGCGCCAGCAGCCAAGCGGACAGAATTGGAACTGAAGCTTTCTTT. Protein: CASSQADRIGTEAFF.

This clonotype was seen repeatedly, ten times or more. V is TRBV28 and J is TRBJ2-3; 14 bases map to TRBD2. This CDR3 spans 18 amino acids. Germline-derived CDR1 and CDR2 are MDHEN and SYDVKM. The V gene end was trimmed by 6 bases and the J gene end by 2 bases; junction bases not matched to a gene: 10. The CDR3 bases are TGTGCCAGCAGATCGTTGACTAGCGGGAGGGAACACACAGATACGCAGTATTTT. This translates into CASRSLTSGREHTDTQYF.

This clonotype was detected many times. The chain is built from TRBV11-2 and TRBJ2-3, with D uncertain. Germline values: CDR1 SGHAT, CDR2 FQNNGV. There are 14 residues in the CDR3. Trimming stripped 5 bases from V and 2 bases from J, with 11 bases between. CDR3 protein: CASSLGPHTDTQYF. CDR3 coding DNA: TGTGCCAGCAGCCTCGGCCCGCACACAGATACGCAGTATTTT.

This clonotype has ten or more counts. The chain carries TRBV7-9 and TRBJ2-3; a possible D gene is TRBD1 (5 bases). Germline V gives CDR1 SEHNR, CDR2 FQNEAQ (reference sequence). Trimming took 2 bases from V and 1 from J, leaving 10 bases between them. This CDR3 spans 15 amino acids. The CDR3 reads CASSLSGIRTDTQYF. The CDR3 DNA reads TGTGCCAGCAGCTTATCAGGGATCCGCACAGATACGCAGTATTTT.

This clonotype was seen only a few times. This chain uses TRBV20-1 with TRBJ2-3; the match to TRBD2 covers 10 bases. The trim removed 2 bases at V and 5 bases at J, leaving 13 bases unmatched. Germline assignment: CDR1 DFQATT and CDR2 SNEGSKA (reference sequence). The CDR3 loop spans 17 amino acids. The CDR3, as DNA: TGCAGTGCTAGATTAAAAGCGGGGGGGGGATTGGGAGATACGCAGTATTTT. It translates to CSARLKAGGGLGDTQYF.

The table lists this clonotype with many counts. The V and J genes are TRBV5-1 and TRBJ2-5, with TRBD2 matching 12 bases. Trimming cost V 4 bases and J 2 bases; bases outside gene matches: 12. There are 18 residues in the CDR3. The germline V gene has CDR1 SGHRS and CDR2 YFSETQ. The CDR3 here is CASSLGVTSGSWQETQYF. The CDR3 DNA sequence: TGCGCCAGCAGCCTTGGCGTGACTAGCGGGAGTTGGCAAGAGACCCAGTACTTC.

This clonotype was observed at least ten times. The CDR3 bases are TGTGCCAGCAGTGCAGGAGATAACTATGGCTACACCTTC. Translation gives CASSAGDNYGYTF. The rearrangement uses TRBV2 and TRBJ1-2; D call uncertain. The germline gives CDR1 SNHLY, CDR2 FYNNEI. Trimming took off 4 bases at V and 1 base at J, with 7 bases between the two ends. The CDR3 loop spans 13 amino acids.

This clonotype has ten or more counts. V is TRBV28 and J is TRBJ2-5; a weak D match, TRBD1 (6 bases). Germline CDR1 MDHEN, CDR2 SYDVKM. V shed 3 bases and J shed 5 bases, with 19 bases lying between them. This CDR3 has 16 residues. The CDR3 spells CASSFPGVSVSETQYF. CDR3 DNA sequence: TGTGCCAGCAGTTTTCCAGGGGTTTCGGTTTCTGAGACCCAGTACTTC.

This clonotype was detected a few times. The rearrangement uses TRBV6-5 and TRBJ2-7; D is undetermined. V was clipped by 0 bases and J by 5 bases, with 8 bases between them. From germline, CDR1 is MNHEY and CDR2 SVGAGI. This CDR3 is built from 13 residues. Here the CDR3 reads CASSYSGSHEQYF. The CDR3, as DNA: TGTGCCAGCAGTTACTCAGGGTCCCACGAGCAGTACTTC.

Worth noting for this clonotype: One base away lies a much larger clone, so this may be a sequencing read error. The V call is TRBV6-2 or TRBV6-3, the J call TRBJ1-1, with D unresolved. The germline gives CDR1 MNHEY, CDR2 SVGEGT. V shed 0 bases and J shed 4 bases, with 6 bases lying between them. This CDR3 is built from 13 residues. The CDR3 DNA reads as TGTGCCAGCAGTTACTCAGAGAGCACTGAAGCTTTCTTT. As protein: CASSYSESTEAFF.

CDR3: CASSLTSGGPGTQFF. In nucleotides, the CDR3 is TGTGCCAGCAGCTTGACTAGCGGGGGACCAGGGACCCAGTTCTTC. The chain recombines TRBV12-3 or TRBV12-4 with TRBJ2-1, with 12 bases matching TRBD2. V lost 6 bases and J lost 13; bases outside the gene matches: 13. This CDR3 has 15 amino acids.